The present TCR beta chain was sequenced within a study of cytomegalovirus exposure and HLA in healthy donors. Findings and caveats of the study: Altogether, 150 to 200 TCR beta chains were recorded as cytomegalovirus-associated.

Germline V lookup: CDR1 SGHVS, CDR2 FQNEAQ. With 4 bases clipped from V and 5 bases from J, the junction kept 4 bases outside the gene matches. This CDR3 spans 13 amino acids. Donors likely had unrecorded immune exposures despite being nominally healthy when sampled. To note about this clone: Its antigen is still unknown.

Primers: 60 Vbeta forward and 13 Jbeta reverse. Libraries were prepared by immunoSEQ multiplex PCR; TCRdb keeps only in-frame clonotypes and omits some of them. The sample includes 150,000 or so clones, roughly 76% of them seen just once. Sequencing was performed on PBMCs. The sequence was collected from a female donor in good health and CMV-seronegative. The rearrangement links TRBV7-8 to TRBJ2-7; 8 positions agree with TRBD1. The CDR3, as DNA: TGTGCCAGCAGCTCCCGACAGGGGCACGAGCAGTACTTC. Its protein is CASSSRQGHEQYF.